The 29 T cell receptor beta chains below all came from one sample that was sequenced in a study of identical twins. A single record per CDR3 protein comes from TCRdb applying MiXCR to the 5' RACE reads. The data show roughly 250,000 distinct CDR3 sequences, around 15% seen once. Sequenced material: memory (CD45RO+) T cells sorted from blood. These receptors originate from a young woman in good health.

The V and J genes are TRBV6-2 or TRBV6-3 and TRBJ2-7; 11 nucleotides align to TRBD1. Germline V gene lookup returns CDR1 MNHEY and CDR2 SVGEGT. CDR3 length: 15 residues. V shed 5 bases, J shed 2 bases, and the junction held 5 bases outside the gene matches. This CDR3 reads CASSPWDRGTYEQYF. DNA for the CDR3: TGTGCCAGCAGTCCCTGGGACAGGGGGACCTACGAGCAGTACTTC.

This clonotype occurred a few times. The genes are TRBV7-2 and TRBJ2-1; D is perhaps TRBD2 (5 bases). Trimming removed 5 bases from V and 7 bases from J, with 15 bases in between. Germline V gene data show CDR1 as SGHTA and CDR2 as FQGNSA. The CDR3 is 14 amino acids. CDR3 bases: TGTGCCAGCAGCCCCTGGACTCCGGGGAATGAGCAGTTCTTC. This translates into CASSPWTPGNEQFF.

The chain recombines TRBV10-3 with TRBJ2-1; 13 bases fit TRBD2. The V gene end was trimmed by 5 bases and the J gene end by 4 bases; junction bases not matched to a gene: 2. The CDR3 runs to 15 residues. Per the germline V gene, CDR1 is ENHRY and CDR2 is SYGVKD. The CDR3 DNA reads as TGTGCCATCAGTCCGACTAGCGGGGGGTACAATGAGCAGTTCTTC. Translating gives CAISPTSGGYNEQFF.

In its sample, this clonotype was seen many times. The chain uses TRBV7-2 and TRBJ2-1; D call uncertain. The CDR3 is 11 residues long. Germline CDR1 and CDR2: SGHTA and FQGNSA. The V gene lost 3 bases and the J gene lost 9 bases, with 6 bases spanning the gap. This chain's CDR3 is CASSFFSEQFF. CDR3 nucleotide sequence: TGTGCCAGCAGCTTCTTTAGTGAGCAGTTCTTC.

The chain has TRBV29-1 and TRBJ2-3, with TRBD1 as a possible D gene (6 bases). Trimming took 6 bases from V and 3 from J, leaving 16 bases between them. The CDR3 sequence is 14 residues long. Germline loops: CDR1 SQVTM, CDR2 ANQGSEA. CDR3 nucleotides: TGCAGCGTGGGGGACCGAGGGGGTACAGATACGCAGTATTTT. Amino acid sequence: CSVGDRGGTDTQYF.

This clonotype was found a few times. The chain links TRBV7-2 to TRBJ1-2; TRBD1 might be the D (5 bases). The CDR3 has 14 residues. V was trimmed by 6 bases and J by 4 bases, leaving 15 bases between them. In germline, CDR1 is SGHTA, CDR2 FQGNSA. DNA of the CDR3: TGTGCCAGCAGGTTCCCAGGGAGCGGCTATGGCTACACCTTC. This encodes CASRFPGSGYGYTF.

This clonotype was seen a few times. CDR3 nucleotides: TGCAGTGCCGGCCAAAACAGGGGGCCCTACGAGCAGTACTTC. Translated: CSAGQNRGPYEQYF. The V call is TRBV20-1, the J call TRBJ2-7, with 9 bases that match TRBD1. CDR1 is DFQATT, CDR2 SNEGSKA, per germline (reference sequence). The length of the CDR3 is 14 residues. The V and J ends lost 6 bases and 2 bases, in that order; junction bases with no gene match: 8.

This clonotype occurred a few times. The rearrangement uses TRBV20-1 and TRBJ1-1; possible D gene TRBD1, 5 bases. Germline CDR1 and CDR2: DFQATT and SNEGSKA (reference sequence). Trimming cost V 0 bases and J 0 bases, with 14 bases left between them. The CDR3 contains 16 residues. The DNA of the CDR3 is TGCAGTGCTAGAGATGGGGGACGAGTTATGAACACTGAAGCTTTCTTT. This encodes CSARDGGRVMNTEAFF.

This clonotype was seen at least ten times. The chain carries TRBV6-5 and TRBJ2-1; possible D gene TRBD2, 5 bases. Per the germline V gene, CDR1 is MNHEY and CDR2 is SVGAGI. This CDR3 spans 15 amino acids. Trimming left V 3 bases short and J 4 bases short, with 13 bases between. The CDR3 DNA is TGTGCCAGCAGTTATGAGGACTTCAGATACAATGAGCAGTTCTTC. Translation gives CASSYEDFRYNEQFF.

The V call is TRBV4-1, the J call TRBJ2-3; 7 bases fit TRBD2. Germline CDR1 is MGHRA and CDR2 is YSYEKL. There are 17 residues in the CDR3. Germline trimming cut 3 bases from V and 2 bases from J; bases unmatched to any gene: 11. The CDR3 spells CASSQYKSGATTDTQYF. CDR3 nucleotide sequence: TGCGCCAGCAGCCAGTACAAGAGCGGGGCTACCACAGATACGCAGTATTTT.

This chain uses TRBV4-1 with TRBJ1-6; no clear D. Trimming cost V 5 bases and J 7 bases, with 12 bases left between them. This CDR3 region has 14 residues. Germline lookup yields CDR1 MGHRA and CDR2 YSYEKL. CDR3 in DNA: TGCGCCAGCAGCAAGGACGGCGCCAATTCACCCCTCCACTTT. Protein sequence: CASSKDGANSPLHF.

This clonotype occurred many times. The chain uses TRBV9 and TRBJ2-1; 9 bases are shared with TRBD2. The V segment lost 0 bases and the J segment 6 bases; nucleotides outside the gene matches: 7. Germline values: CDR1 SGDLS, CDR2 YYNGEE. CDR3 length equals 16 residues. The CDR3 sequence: CASSVVPSGTFNEQFF. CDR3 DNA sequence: TGTGCCAGCAGCGTAGTTCCTAGCGGGACCTTCAATGAGCAGTTCTTC.

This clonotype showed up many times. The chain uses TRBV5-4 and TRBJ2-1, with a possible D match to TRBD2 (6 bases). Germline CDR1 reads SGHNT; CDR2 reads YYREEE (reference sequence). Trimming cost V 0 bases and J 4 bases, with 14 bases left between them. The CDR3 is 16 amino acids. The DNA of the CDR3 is TGTGCCAGCAGCTTGGGGTCGGGACTCCCTTACAATGAGCAGTTCTTC. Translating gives CASSLGSGLPYNEQFF.

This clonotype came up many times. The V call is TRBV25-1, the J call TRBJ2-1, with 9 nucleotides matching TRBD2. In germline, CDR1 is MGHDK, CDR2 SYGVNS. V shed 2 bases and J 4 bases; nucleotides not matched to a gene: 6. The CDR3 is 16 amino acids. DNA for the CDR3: TGTGCCAGCAGTGAAACCTCGGCGGGGGGGTACAATGAGCAGTTCTTC. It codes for CASSETSAGGYNEQFF.

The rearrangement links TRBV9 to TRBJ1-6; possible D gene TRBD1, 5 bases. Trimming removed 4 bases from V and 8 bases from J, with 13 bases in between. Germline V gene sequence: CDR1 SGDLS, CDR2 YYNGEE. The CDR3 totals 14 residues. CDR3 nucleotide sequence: TGTGCCAGCAGCCTCGGGGCGGGGCATTCACCCCTCCACTTT. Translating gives CASSLGAGHSPLHF. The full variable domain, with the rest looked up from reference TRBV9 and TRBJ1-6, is DSGVTQTPKHLITATGQRVTLRCSPRSGDLSVYWYQQSLDQGLQFLIQYYNGEERAKGNILERFSAQQFPDLHSELNLSSLELGDSALYFCASSLGAGHSPLHFGNGTRLTVT.

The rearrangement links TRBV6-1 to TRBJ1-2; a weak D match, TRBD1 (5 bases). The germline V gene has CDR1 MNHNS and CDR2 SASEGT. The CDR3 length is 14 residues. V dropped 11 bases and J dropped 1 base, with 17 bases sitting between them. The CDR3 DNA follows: TGTGCCTCGTGCGGGACCTCAAATAACTATGGCTACACCTTC. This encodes CASCGTSNNYGYTF.

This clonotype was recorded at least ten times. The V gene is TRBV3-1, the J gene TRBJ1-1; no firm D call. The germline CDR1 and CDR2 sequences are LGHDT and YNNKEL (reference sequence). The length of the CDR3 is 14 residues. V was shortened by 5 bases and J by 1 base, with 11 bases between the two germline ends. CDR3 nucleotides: TGTGCCAGCAGCACCCCAGCAAGGAACACTGAAGCTTTCTTT. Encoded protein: CASSTPARNTEAFF.

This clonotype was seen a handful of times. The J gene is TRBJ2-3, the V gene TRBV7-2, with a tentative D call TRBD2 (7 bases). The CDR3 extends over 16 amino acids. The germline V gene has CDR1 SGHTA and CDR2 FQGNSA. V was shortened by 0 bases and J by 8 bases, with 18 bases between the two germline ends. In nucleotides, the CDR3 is TGTGCCAGCAGCTTAGCGGGGGGGGCTACTTGGGGTACGCAGTATTTT. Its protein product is CASSLAGGATWGTQYF. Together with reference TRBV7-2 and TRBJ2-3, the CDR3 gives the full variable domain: GAGVSQSPSNKVTEKGKDVELRCDPISGHTALYWYRQSLGQGLEFLIYFQGNSAPDKSGLPSDRFSAERTGGSVSTLTIQRTQQEDSAVYLCASSLAGGATWGTQYFGPGTRLTVL.

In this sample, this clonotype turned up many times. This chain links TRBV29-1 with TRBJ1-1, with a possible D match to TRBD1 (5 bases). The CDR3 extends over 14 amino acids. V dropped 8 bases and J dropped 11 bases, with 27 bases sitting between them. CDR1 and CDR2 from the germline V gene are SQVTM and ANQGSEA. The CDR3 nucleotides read TGCAGCATACCGTTGGGCCTGAGTGACCGGGGGGCTTTCTTT. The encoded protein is CSIPLGLSDRGAFF. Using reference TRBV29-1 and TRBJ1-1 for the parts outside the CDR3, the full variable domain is SAVISQKPSRDICQRGTSLTIQCQVDSQVTMMFWYRQQPGQSLTLIATANQGSEATYESGFVIDKFPISRPNLTFSTLTVSNMSPEDSSIYLCSIPLGLSDRGAFFGQGTRLTVV.

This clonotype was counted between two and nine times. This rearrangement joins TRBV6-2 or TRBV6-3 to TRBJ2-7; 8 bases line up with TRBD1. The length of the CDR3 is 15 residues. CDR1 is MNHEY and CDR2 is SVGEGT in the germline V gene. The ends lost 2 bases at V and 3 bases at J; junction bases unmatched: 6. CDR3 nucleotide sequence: TGTGCCAGCAGTTACCCAGAACAGGGGGACTACGAGCAGTACTTC. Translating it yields CASSYPEQGDYEQYF.

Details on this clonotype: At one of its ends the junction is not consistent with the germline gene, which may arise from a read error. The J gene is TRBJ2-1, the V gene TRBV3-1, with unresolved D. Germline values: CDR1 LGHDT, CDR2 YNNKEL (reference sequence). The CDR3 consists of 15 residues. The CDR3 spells CATSQEYTTIGEQFF. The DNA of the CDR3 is TGTGCCACCAGCCAAGAATACACGACGATAGGTGAGCAGTTCTTC.

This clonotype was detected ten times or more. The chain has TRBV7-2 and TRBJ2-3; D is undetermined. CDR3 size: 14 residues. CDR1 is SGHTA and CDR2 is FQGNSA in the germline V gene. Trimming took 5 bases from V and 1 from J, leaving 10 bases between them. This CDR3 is CASSAMTGTDTQYF. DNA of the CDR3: TGTGCCAGCAGCGCCATGACTGGCACAGATACGCAGTATTTT.

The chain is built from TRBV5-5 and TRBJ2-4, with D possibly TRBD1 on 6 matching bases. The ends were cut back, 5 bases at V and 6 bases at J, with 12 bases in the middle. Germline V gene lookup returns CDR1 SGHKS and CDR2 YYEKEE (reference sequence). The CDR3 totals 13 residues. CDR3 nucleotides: TGTGCCAGCAGTTATCAGGGGAGAAACATTCAGTACTTC. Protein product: CASSYQGRNIQYF. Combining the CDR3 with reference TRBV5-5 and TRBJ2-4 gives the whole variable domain DAGVTQSPTHLIKTRGQQVTLRCSPISGHKSVSWYQQVLGQGPQFIFQYYEKEERGRGNFPDRFSARQFPNYSSELNVNALLLGDSALYLCASSYQGRNIQYFGAGTRLSVL.

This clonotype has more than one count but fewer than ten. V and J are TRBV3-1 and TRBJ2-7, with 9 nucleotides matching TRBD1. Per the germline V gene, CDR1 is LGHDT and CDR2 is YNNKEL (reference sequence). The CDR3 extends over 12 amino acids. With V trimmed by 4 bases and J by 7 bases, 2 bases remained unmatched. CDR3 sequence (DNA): TGTGCCAGCAGCCTTGGACAGGGGGAGCAGTACTTC. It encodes CASSLGQGEQYF.

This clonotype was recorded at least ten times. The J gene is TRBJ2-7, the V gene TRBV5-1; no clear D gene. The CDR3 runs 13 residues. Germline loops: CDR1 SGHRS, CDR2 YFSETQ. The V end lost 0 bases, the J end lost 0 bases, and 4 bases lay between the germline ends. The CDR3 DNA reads TGCGCCAGCAGCTTGGGGAGCTCCTACGAGCAGTACTTC. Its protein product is CASSLGSSYEQYF.

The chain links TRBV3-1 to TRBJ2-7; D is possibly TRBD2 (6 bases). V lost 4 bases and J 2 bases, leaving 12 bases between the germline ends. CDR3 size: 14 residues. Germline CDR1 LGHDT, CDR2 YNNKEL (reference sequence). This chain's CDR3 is CASSPTGTPYEQYF. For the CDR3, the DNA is TGTGCCAGCAGCCCTACCGGGACTCCCTACGAGCAGTACTTC.

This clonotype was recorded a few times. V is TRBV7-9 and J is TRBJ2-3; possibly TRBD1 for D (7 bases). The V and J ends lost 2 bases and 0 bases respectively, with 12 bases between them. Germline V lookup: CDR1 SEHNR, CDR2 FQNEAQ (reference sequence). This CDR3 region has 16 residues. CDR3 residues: CASSLRRGRSTDTQYF. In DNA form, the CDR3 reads TGTGCCAGCAGCTTAAGGAGGGGGCGAAGCACAGATACGCAGTATTTT. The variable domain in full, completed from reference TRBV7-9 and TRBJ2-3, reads DTGVSQNPRHKITKRGQNVTFRCDPISEHNRLYWYRQTLGQGPEFLTYFQNEAQLEKSRLLSDRFSAERPKGSFSTLEIQRTEQGDSAMYLCASSLRRGRSTDTQYFGPGTRLTVL.

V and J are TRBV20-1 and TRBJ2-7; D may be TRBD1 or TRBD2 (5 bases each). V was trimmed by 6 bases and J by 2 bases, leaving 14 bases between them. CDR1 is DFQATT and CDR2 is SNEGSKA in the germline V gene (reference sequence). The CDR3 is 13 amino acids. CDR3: CSAPGAGAYEQYF. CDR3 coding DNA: TGCAGTGCCCCTGGGGCGGGCGCCTACGAGCAGTACTTC.

The chain's CDR3 is CASSLNIKQPQHF. The CDR3 coding sequence is TGTGCCAGCAGTTTAAACATCAAACAGCCCCAGCATTTT. This chain links TRBV12-3 or TRBV12-4 with TRBJ1-5; D unresolved. This CDR3 has 13 residues. V was pared by 2 bases and J by 7 bases, with 9 bases between.